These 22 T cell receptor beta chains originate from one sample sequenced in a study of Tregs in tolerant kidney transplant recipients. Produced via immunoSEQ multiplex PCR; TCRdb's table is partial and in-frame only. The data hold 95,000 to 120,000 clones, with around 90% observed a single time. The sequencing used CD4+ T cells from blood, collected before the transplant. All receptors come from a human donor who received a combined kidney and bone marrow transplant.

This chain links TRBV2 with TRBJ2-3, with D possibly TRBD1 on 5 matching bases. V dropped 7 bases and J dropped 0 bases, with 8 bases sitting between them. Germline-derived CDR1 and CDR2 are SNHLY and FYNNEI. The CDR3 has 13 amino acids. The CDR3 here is CASKDTSTDTQYF. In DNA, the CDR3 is TGTGCCAGCAAGGACACTAGCACAGATACGCAGTATTTT.

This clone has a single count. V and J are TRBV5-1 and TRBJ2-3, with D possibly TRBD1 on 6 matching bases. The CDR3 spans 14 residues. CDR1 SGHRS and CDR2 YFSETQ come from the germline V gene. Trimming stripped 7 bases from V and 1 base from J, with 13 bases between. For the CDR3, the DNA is TGCGCCAGCGCACAGGGCTCGGGCACAGATACGCAGTATTTT. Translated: CASAQGSGTDTQYF.

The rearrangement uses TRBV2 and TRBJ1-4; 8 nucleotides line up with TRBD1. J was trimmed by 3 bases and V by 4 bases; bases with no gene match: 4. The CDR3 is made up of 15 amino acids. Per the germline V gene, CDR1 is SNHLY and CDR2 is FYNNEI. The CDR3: CASSGPTGANEKLFF. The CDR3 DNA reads TGTGCCAGCAGTGGTCCGACAGGGGCTAATGAAAAACTGTTTTTT. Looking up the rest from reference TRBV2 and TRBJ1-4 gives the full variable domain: EPEVTQTPSHQVTQMGQEVILRCVPISNHLYFYWYRQILGQKVEFLVSFYNNEISEKSEIFDDQFSVERPDGSNFTLKIRSTKLEDSAMYFCASSGPTGANEKLFFGSGTQLSVL.

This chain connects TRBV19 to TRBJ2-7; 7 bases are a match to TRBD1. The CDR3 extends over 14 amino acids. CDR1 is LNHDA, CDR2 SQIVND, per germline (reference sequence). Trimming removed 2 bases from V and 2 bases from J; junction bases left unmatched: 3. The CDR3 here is CASSITTGPYEQYF. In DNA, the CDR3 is TGTGCCAGTAGTATAACGACAGGGCCCTACGAGCAGTACTTC.

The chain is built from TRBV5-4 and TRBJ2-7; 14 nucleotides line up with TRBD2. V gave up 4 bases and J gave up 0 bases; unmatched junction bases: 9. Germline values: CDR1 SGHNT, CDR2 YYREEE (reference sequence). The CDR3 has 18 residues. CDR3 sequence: CASSQKGLAGVVSYEQYF. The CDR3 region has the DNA TGTGCCAGCAGCCAGAAGGGACTAGCGGGGGTGGTCTCCTACGAGCAGTACTTC.

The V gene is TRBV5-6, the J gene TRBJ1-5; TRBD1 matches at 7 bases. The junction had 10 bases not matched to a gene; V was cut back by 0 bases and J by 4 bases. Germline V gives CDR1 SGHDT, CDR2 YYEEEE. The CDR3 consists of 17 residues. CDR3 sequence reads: CASSLAQGILFNQPQHF. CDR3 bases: TGTGCCAGCAGCTTGGCACAGGGGATACTTTTTAATCAGCCCCAGCATTTT.

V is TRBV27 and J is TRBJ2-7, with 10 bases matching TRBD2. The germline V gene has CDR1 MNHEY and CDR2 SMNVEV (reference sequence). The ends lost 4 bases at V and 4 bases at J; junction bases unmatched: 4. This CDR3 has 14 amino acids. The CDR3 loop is CASSWTSGFYEQYF. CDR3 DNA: TGTGCCAGCAGTTGGACTAGCGGATTTTACGAGCAGTACTTC.

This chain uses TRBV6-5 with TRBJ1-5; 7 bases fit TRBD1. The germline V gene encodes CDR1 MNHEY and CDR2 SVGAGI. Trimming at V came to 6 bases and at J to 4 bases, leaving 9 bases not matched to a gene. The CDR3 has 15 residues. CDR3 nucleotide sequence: TGTGCCAGCAGGCGGGACAGCCTCAAAAATCAGCCCCAGCATTTT. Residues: CASRRDSLKNQPQHF.

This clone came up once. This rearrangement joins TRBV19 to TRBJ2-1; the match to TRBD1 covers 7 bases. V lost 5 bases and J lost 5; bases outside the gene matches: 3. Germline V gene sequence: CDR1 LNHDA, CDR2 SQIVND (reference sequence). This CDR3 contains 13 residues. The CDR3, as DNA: TGTGCCAGTAGTCCGGGACAGAACAATGAGCAGTTCTTC. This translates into CASSPGQNNEQFF. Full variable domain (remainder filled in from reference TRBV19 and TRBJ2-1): DGGITQSPKYLFRKEGQNVTLSCEQNLNHDAMYWYRQDPGQGLRLIYYSQIVNDFQKGDIAEGYSVSREKKESFPLTVTSAQKNPTAFYLCASSPGQNNEQFFGPGTRLTVL.

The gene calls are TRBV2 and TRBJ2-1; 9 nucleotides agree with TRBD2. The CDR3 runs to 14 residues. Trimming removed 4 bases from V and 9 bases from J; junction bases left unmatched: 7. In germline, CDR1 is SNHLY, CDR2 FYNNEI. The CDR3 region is CASSGISGRTEQFF. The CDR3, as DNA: TGTGCCAGCAGTGGGATTAGCGGGAGAACTGAGCAGTTCTTC.

The CDR3 loop is CASSLKGPGGAYGYTF. CDR3 coding DNA: TGTGCCAGCAGCTTAAAAGGCCCCGGGGGGGCCTATGGCTACACCTTC. The chain is built from TRBV13 and TRBJ1-2, with D perhaps TRBD1 (6 bases). Germline loops: CDR1 PRHDT, CDR2 FYEKMQ (reference sequence). The CDR3 is 16 residues long. V dropped 2 bases and J dropped 4 bases, with 17 bases sitting between them. The complete variable domain, with remaining parts taken from reference TRBV13 and TRBJ1-2, reads AAGVIQSPRHLIKEKRETATLKCYPIPRHDTVYWYQQGPGQDPQFLISFYEKMQSDKGSIPDRFSAQQFSDYHSELNMSSLELGDSALYFCASSLKGPGGAYGYTFGSGTRLTVV.

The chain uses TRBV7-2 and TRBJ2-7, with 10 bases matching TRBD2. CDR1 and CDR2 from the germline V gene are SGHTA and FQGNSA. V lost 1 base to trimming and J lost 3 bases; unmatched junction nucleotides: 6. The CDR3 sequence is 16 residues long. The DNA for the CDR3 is TGTGCCAGCAGCTTAGGTCTAGCGGGAGTGGTCTACGAGCAGTACTTC. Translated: CASSLGLAGVVYEQYF.

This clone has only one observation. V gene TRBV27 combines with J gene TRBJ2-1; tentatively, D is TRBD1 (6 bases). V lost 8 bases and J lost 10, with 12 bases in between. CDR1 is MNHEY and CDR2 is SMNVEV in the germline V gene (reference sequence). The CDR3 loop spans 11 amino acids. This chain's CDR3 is CASGRDREQFF. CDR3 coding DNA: TGTGCCAGCGGACGCGACAGGGAGCAGTTCTTC.

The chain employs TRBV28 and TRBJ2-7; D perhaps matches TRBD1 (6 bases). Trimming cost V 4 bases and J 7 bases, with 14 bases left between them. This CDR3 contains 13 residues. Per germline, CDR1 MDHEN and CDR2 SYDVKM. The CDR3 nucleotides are TGTGCCAGCAGTTCCCAGGGGCCTGAGGAGCAGTACTTC. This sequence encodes CASSSQGPEEQYF.

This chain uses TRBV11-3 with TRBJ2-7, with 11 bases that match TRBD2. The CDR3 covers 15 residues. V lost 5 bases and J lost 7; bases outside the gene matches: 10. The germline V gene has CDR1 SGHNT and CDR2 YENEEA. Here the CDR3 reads CASSPGLAGAGEQYF. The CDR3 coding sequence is TGTGCCAGCAGCCCCGGACTAGCGGGCGCAGGGGAGCAGTACTTC.

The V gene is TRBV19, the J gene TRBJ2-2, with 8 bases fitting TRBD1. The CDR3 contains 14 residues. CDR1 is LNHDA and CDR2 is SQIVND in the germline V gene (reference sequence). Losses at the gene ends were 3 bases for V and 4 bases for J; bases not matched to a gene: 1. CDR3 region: CASSITGGTGELFF. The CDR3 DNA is TGTGCCAGTAGTATCACAGGGGGCACCGGGGAGCTGTTTTTT.

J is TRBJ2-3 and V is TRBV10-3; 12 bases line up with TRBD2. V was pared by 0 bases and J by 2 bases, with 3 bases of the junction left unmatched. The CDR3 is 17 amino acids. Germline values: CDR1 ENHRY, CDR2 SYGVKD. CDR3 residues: CAISESRTSGVTDTQYF. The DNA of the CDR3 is TGTGCCATCAGTGAGTCCCGGACTAGCGGGGTCACAGATACGCAGTATTTT.

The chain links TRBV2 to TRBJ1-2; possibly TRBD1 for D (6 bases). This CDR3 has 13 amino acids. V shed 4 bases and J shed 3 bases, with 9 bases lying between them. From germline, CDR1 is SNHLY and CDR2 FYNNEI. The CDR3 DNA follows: TGTGCCAGCAGTGGGACAGCCCACTATGGCTACACCTTC. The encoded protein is CASSGTAHYGYTF.

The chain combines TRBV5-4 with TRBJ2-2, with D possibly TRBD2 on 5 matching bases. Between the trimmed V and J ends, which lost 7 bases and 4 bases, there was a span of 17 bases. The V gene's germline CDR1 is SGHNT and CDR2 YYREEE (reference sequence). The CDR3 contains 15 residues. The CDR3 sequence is CASGREGPGTGELFF. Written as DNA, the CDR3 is TGTGCCAGCGGTCGGGAAGGCCCCGGCACCGGGGAGCTGTTTTTT.

CDR3 protein: CASSLLGQPNYGYTF. The CDR3 DNA is TGTGCCAGCAGTTTATTGGGACAGCCCAACTATGGCTACACCTTC. This rearrangement joins TRBV27 to TRBJ1-2, with 7 bases lining up with TRBD1. J lost 2 bases, V lost 1 base, and 4 bases had no gene match. Germline CDR1 and CDR2: MNHEY and SMNVEV (reference sequence). The CDR3 sequence is 15 residues long.

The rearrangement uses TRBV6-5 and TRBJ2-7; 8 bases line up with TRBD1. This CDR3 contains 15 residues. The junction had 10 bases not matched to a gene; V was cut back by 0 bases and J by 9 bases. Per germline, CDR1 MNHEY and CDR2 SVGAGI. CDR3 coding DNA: TGTGCCAGCAGTTACTCTGGCAGGGGGCTACGTGGGCAGTACTTC. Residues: CASSYSGRGLRGQYF.

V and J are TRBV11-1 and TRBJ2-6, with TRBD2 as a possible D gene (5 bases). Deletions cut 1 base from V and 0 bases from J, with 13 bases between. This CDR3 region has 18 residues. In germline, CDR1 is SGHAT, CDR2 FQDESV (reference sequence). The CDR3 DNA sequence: TGTGCCAGCAGCTTAGTAGCTGGACGGGGCTCTGGGGCCAACGTCCTGACTTTC. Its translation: CASSLVAGRGSGANVLTF.